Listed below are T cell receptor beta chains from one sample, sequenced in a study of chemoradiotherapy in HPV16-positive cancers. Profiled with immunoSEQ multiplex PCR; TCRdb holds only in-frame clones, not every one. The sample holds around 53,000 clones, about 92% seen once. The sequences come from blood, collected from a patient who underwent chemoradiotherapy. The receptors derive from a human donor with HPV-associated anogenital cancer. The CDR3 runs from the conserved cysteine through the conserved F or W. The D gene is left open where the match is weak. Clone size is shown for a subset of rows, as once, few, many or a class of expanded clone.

CDR3: CASSHSSTGEAFF
DNA: TGTGCCAGCAGCCATTCCTCGACAGGGGAAGCTTTCTTT
length: 13
J: TRBJ1-1
size: .
D: TRBD1
V: TRBV11-2

CDR3: CASSQDSRSGANVLTF
DNA: TGCGCCAGCAGCCAAGACAGTCGCTCTGGGGCCAACGTCCTGACTTTC
length: 16
J: TRBJ2-6
size: .
D: .
V: TRBV4-3

CDR3: CASSLGGVTYNEQFF
DNA: TGTGCCAGCAGCTTAGGGGGGGTCACCTACAATGAGCAGTTCTTC
length: 15
J: TRBJ2-1
size: .
D: .
V: TRBV5-4

CDR3: CASSYSQPAEQYF
DNA: TGTGCCAGTAGTTATTCGCAGCCGGCCGAGCAGTACTTC
length: 13
J: TRBJ2-7
size: .
D: .
V: TRBV19

CDR3: CASSWSGTGGDEQYF
DNA: TGCGCCAGCAGCTGGTCCGGGACAGGGGGCGACGAGCAGTACTTC
length: 15
J: TRBJ2-7
size: .
D: TRBD1
V: TRBV5-1

CDR3: CASSLGGLNYGYTF
DNA: TGTGCCAGCAGCTTGGGCGGTTTAAACTATGGCTACACCTTC
length: 14
J: TRBJ1-2
size: .
D: .
V: TRBV7-2

CDR3: CASTDREDKRRYGYTF
DNA: TGTGCCAGCACAGACAGGGAGGATAAAAGGCGCTATGGCTACACCTTC
length: 16
J: TRBJ1-2
size: .
D: TRBD1
V: TRBV27

CDR3: CASSRQAYEQYF
DNA: TGTGCCAGCAGTAGACAGGCCTACGAGCAGTACTTC
length: 12
J: TRBJ2-7
size: .
D: .
V: TRBV7-9

CDR3: CASSLEPGQYTDTQYF
DNA: TGCGCCAGCAGCTTGGAGCCGGGACAGTACACAGATACGCAGTATTTT
length: 16
J: TRBJ2-3
size: .
D: TRBD1
V: TRBV5-1

CDR3: CASSESGDNYGYTF
DNA: TGTGCCAGCAGTGAAAGCGGTGATAACTATGGCTACACCTTC
length: 14
J: TRBJ1-2
size: .
D: .
V: TRBV2

CDR3: CASSWANVLTF
DNA: TGTGCCAGTAGCTGGGCCAACGTCCTGACTTTC
length: 11
J: TRBJ2-6
size: .
D: .
V: TRBV19

CDR3: CASSPTEAYEQYF
DNA: TGCGCCAGCAGCCCGACGGAAGCCTACGAGCAGTACTTC
length: 13
J: TRBJ2-7
size: .
D: .
V: TRBV5-1

CDR3: CASSLGTYNEQFF
DNA: TGTGCCAGCAGCCTCGGGACCTACAATGAGCAGTTCTTC
length: 13
J: TRBJ2-1
size: .
D: .
V: TRBV7-9

CDR3: CASSYKGLSSIQYF
DNA: TGTGCCAGCAGTTACAAGGGGCTTTCAAGCATTCAGTACTTC
length: 14
J: TRBJ2-4
size: .
D: .
V: TRBV6-5

CDR3: CASGGVTDTQYF
DNA: TGTGCCAGCGGGGGGGTAACAGATACGCAGTATTTT
length: 12
J: TRBJ2-3
size: .
D: TRBD2
V: TRBV2

CDR3: CASSTDRASNQPQHF
DNA: TGTGCCAGTAGTACCGACAGGGCAAGCAATCAGCCCCAGCATTTT
length: 15
J: TRBJ1-5
size: .
D: TRBD1
V: TRBV19

CDR3: CASLLNPRGSTDTQYF
DNA: TGCGCCAGCTTATTAAATCCTCGCGGGAGCACAGATACGCAGTATTTT
length: 16
J: TRBJ2-3
size: .
D: .
V: TRBV5-1

CDR3: CATRGANEKLFF
DNA: TGTGCCACCCGCGGTGCTAATGAAAAACTGTTTTTT
length: 12
J: TRBJ1-4
size: .
D: .
V: TRBV5-4

CDR3: CASSERGRNTEAFF
DNA: TGCGCCAGCAGTGAGAGGGGGAGGAACACTGAAGCTTTCTTT
length: 14
J: TRBJ1-1
size: .
D: .
V: TRBV10-2

CDR3: CASSGQSLGADTQYF
DNA: TGCGCCAGCAGCGGTCAGAGCCTGGGGGCAGATACGCAGTATTTT
length: 15
J: TRBJ2-3
size: .
D: .
V: TRBV5-1

CDR3: CASSQDLGGWETQYF
DNA: TGTGCCAGCAGCCAAGATCTGGGGGGGTGGGAGACCCAGTACTTC
length: 15
J: TRBJ2-5
size: .
D: TRBD2
V: TRBV4-2

CDR3: CPSRRGGSYEQYF
DNA: TGCCCCAGCCGTAGAGGGGGGTCCTACGAGCAGTACTTC
length: 13
J: TRBJ2-7
size: .
D: .
V: TRBV10-1

CDR3: CASSPGPTDTQYF
DNA: TGTGCCAGCTCACCAGGCCCCACAGATACGCAGTATTTT
length: 13
J: TRBJ2-3
size: .
D: .
V: TRBV18

CDR3: CAWRGTRTGEQYF
DNA: TGTGCCTGGAGGGGGACGAGAACCGGCGAGCAGTACTTC
length: 13
J: TRBJ2-7
size: .
D: .
V: TRBV30

CDR3: CASSQSSSFYEQYF
DNA: TGTGCCAGCAGCCAATCGAGTAGTTTCTACGAGCAGTACTTC
length: 14
J: TRBJ2-7
size: .
D: .
V: TRBV4-2

CDR3: CATSRERGGANVLTF
DNA: TGTGCCACCAGCAGAGAGAGGGGTGGGGCCAACGTCCTGACTTTC
length: 15
J: TRBJ2-6
size: .
D: .
V: TRBV15

CDR3: CASRRQTYSNQPQHF
DNA: TGTGCCAGCAGGCGACAGACTTATAGCAATCAGCCCCAGCATTTT
length: 15
J: TRBJ1-5
size: .
D: .
V: TRBV6-5

CDR3: CASSYSIGGGTGELFF
DNA: TGTGCCAGCAGTTACTCGATAGGCGGGGGGACCGGGGAGCTGTTTTTT
length: 16
J: TRBJ2-2
size: .
D: TRBD2
V: TRBV6-5

CDR3: CANSLGDRHGETQYF
DNA: TGTGCCAACAGCTTGGGGGACCGCCACGGAGAGACCCAGTACTTC
length: 15
J: TRBJ2-5
size: .
D: .
V: TRBV5-4

CDR3: CASSYSQGLNYEQYF
DNA: TGTGCCAGCAGTTACTCGCAGGGGCTTAACTACGAGCAGTACTTC
length: 15
J: TRBJ2-7
size: .
D: .
V: TRBV6-5

CDR3: CAISSGGSTTGELFF
DNA: TGTGCCATCAGTTCGGGGGGTAGTACTACCGGGGAGCTGTTTTTT
length: 15
J: TRBJ2-2
size: once
D: TRBD2
V: TRBV10-3

CDR3: CASSINGPRGGYTF
DNA: TGTGCCAGTAGTATAAATGGTCCCCGGGGAGGCTACACCTTC
length: 14
J: TRBJ1-2
size: .
D: .
V: TRBV19

CDR3: CASRTGVGSPLHF
DNA: TGTGCCAGTAGGACAGGGGTGGGATCACCCCTCCACTTT
length: 13
J: TRBJ1-6
size: .
D: TRBD1
V: TRBV2

CDR3: CASSLKGGRGTEAFF
DNA: TGTGCCAGCAGCCTAAAGGGAGGGAGGGGCACTGAAGCTTTCTTT
length: 15
J: TRBJ1-1
size: .
D: .
V: TRBV7-2

CDR3: CASSVGPGLAGVGGDNEQFF
DNA: TGTGCCAGCAGCGTAGGTCCGGGACTAGCGGGAGTGGGAGGAGACAATGAGCAGTTCTTC
length: 20
J: TRBJ2-1
size: .
D: TRBD2
V: TRBV9

CDR3: CAWSLTGRAGYTF
DNA: TGTGCCTGGAGTCTGACAGGGAGGGCTGGCTACACCTTC
length: 13
J: TRBJ1-2
size: .
D: TRBD1
V: TRBV30

CDR3: CASSLGTGENTEAFF
DNA: TGCGCCAGCAGCTTGGGGACAGGGGAGAACACTGAAGCTTTCTTT
length: 15
J: TRBJ1-1
size: once
D: TRBD1
V: TRBV5-1

CDR3: CASRFTGRQETQYF
DNA: TGTGCCAGCAGATTTACAGGGCGGCAAGAGACCCAGTACTTC
length: 14
J: TRBJ2-5
size: .
D: .
V: TRBV6-5

CDR3: CASSYSIRSDTEAFF
DNA: TGTGCCAGCAGTTACTCGATACGGAGTGACACTGAAGCTTTCTTT
length: 15
J: TRBJ1-1
size: .
D: .
V: TRBV6-6

CDR3: CASSIRGLQETQYF
DNA: TGTGCCAGCAGTATTAGGGGCCTCCAAGAGACCCAGTACTTC
length: 14
J: TRBJ2-5
size: .
D: .
V: TRBV27

CDR3: CASSPQTSGGTYEQYF
DNA: TGTGCCAGCAGCCCTCAAACTAGCGGGGGAACCTACGAGCAGTACTTC
length: 16
J: TRBJ2-7
size: .
D: TRBD2
V: TRBV9

CDR3: CASRGQSSGNTIYF
DNA: TGTGCCAGCCGGGGACAGTCTTCTGGAAACACCATATATTTT
length: 14
J: TRBJ1-3
size: .
D: TRBD1
V: TRBV7-2

CDR3: CASSHGLAGGQNIQYF
DNA: TGTGCCAGCAGCCACGGACTAGCGGGGGGGCAAAACATTCAGTACTTC
length: 16
J: TRBJ2-4
size: .
D: TRBD2
V: TRBV7-2

CDR3: CASSPSPGTSSLDTQYF
DNA: TGTGCCAGCAGCCCCAGCCCCGGGACTAGCTCATTGGATACGCAGTATTTT
length: 17
J: TRBJ2-3
size: .
D: TRBD2
V: TRBV13

CDR3: CASSLGPGTYEQYF
DNA: TGTGCCAGCAGCTTAGGACCAGGTACCTACGAGCAGTACTTC
length: 14
J: TRBJ2-7
size: .
D: .
V: TRBV7-2

CDR3: CSAGSRGPLHF
DNA: TGCAGTGCGGGCTCTCGAGGACCCCTCCACTTT
length: 11
J: TRBJ1-6
size: .
D: .
V: TRBV20-1